This note documents a single T cell receptor beta chain sequence. Genomic DNA constituted the template upon which TCR beta VDJ and CDR3 profiling was performed. TCRdb re-called the reads through MiXCR, storing one row per CDR3 protein. Of over 150,000 distinct CDR3 sequences in the sample, approximately 43% were seen once. The sample comes from a study of CD8+CD57+ T cells in acquired aplastic anemia. Germline V gene sequence: CDR1 ENHRY, CDR2 SYGVKD. V was cut by 3 bases and J by 4 bases, with 15 bases left in between. CDR3 length: 15 amino acids. Material for sequencing was sorted CD4+, CD8+, or CD8+CD57+ T cells (not recorded which) from PBMCs. The rearrangement uses TRBV10-3 and TRBJ2-5, with D hard to call. This receptor was taken from a human donor in good health. The CDR3 reads CAISDRTAVGETQYF. In nucleotides, the CDR3 is TGTGCCATCAGTGACCGCACGGCGGTTGGAGAGACCCAGTACTTC.